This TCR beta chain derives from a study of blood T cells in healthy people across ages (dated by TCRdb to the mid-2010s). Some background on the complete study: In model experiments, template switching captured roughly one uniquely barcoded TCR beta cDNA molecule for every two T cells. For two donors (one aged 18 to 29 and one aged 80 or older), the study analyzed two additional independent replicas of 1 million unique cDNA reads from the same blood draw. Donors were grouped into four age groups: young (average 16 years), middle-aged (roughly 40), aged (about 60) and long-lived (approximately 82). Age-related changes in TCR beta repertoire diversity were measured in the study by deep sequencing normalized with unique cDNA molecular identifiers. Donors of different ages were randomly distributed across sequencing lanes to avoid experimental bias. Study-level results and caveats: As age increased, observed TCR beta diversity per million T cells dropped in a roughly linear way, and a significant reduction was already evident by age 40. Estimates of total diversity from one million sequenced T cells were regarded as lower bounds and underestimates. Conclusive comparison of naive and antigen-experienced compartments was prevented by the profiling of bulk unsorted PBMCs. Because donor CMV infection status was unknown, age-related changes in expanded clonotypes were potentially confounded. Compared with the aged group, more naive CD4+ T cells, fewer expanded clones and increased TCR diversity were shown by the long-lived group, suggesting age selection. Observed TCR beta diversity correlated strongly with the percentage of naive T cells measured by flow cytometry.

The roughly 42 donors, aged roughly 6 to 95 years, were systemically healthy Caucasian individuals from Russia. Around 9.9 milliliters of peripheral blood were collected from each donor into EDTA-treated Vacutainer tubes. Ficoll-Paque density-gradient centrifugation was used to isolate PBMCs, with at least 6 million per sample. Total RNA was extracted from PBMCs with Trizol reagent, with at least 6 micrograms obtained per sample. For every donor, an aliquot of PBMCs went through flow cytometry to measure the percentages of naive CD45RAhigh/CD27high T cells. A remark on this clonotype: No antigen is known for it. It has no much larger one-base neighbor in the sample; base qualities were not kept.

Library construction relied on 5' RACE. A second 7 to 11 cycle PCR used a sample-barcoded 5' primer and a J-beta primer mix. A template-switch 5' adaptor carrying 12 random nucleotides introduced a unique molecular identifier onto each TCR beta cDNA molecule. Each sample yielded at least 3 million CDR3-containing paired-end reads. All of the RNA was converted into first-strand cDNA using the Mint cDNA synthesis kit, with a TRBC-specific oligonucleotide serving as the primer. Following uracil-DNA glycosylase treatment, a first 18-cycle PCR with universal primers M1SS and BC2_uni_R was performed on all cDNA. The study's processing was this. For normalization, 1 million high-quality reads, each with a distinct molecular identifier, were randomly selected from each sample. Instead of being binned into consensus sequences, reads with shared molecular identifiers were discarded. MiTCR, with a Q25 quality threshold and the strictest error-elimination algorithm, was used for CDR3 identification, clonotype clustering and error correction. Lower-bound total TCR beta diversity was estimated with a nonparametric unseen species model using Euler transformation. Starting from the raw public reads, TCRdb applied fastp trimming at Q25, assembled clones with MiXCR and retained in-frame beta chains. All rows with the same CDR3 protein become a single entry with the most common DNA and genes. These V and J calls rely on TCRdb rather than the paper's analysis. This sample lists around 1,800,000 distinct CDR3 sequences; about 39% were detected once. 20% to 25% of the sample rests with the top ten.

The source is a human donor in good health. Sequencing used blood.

The DNA sequence reads TGTGCCAGCAGCCCACCCGAGCGGGGGATCTCCTACGAGCAGTACTTC. It encodes CASSPPERGISYEQYF. The V gene is TRBV7-8 and the J gene is TRBJ2-4; TRBD2 aligns with 8 central bases. The DNA end lines up better with TRBJ2-7; the J call may be wrong. The CDR3 starts with the cysteine, ends with the phenylalanine, and has 16 residues. Only CDR3 DNA is held: 48 bases, read in frame from base 1. CDR1 is given as SGHVS and CDR2 as FQNEAQ, both from the germline V gene.